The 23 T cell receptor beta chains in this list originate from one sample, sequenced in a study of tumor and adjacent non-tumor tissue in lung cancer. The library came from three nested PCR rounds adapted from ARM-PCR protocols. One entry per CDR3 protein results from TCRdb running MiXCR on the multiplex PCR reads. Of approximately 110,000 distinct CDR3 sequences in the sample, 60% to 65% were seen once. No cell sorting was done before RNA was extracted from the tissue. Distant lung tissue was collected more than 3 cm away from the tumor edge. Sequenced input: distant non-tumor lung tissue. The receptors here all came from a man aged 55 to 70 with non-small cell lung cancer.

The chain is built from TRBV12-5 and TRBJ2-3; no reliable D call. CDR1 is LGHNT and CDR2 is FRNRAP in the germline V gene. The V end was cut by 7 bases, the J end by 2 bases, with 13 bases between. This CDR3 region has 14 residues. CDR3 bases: TGTGCTAGTGTTTTCCGGACGTCCACAGATACGCAGTATTTT. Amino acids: CASVFRTSTDTQYF. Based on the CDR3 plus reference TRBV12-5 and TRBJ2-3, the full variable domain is DARVTQTPRHKVTEMGQEVTMRCQPILGHNTVFWYRQTMMQGLELLAYFRNRAPLDDSGMPKDRFSAEMPDATLATLKIQPSEPRDSAVYFCASVFRTSTDTQYFGPGTRLTVL.

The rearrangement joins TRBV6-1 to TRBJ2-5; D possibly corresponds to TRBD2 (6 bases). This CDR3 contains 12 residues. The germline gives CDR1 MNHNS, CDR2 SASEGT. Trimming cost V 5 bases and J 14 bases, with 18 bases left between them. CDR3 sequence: CASSIRETRIYF. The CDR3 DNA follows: TGTGCCAGCAGTATACGGGAGACCCGCATCTACTTC.

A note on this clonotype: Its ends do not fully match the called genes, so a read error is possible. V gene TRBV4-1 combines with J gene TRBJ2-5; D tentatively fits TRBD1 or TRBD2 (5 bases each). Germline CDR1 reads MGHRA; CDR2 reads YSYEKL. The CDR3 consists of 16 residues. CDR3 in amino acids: CASSQNPGRLQETHHF. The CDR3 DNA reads TGCGCCAGCAGCCAAAACCCGGGACGCCTCCAAGAGACCCACCACTTC.

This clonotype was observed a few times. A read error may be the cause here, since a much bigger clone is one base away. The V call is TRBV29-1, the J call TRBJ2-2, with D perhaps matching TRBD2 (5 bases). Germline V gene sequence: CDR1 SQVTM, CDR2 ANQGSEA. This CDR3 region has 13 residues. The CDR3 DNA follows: TGCAACGCTGTCGGGAAGAACACCGGGGAGCTGTTTTTT. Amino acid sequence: CNAVGKNTGELFF.

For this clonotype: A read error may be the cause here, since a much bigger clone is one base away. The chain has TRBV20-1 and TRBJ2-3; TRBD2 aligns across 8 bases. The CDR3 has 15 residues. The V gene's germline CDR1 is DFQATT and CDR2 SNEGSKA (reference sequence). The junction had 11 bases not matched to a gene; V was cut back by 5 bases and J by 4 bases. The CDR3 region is CSARPAGAGADTQYF. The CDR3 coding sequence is TGCAGTGCTCGCCCAGCGGGAGCGGGCGCAGATACGCAGTATTTT.

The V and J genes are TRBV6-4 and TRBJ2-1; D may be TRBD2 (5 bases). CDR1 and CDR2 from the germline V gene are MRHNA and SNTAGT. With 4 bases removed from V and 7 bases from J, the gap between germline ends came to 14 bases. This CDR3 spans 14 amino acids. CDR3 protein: CASSGSARRNEQFF. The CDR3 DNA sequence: TGTGCCAGCAGTGGTAGCGCGAGAAGAAATGAGCAGTTCTTC.

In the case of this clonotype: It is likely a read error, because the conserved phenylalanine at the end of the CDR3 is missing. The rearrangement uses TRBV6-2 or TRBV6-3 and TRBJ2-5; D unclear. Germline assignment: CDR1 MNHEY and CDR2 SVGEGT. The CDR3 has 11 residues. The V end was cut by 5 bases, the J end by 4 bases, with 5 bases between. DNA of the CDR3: TGTGCCAGCAGTCAAGGAGAGACCCAGTACCTC. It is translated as CASSQGETQYL.

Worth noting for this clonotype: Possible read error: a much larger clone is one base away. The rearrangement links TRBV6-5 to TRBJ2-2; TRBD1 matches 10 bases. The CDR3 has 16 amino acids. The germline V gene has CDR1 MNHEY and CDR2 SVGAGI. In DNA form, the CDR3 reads TGTGCCAGCAGTTATTCCGGGACAGGGGACACCGGGGAGCTGTCTTTT. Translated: CASSYSGTGDTGELSF.

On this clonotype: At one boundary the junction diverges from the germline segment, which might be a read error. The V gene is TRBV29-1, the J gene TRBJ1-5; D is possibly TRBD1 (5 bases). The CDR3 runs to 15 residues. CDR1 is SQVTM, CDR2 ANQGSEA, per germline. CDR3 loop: CSVVLGGTSNKPQHF. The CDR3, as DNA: TGCAGCGTTGTCCTGGGGGGGACTAGCAATAAGCCCCAGCATTTT.

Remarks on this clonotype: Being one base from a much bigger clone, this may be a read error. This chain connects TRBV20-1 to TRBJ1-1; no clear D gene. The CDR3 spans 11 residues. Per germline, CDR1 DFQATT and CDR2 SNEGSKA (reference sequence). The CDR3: CSTRGSAEAFF. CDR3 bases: TGCAGTACTAGAGGTTCGGCTGAAGCTTTCTTT.

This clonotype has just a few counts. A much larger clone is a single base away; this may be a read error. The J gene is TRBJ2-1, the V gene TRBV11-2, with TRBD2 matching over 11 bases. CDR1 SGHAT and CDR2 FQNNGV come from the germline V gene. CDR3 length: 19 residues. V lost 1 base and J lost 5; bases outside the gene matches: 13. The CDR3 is CASSLVGGVAGGRHNEQFF. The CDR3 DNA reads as TGTGCCAGCAGCTTAGTGGGTGGGGTAGCGGGGGGGCGGCACAATGAGCAGTTCTTC.

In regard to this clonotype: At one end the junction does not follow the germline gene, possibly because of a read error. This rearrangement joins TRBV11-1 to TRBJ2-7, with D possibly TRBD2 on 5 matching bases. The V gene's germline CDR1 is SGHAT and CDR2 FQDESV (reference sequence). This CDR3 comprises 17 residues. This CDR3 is CAGTPRLSGSGSYEQYF. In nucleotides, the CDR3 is TGTGCCGGCACCCCCCGTCTGAGCGGATCCGGCTCCTACGAGCAGTATTTC.

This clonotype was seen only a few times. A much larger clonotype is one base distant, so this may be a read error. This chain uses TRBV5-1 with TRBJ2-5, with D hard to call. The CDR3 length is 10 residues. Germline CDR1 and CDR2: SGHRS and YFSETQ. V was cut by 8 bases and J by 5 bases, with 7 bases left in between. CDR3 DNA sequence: TGCGCCAGATCCGGGGAGACCCAGTACTTC. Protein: CARSGETQYF.

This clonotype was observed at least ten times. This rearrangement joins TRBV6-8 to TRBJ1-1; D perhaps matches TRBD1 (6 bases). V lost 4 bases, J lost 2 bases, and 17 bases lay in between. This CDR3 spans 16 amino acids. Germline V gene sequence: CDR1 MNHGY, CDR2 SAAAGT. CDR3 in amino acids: CASSSGYRAINTEAFF. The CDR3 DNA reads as TGTGCCAGCAGTTCCGGCTACAGGGCTATAAACACTGAAGCTTTCTTT.

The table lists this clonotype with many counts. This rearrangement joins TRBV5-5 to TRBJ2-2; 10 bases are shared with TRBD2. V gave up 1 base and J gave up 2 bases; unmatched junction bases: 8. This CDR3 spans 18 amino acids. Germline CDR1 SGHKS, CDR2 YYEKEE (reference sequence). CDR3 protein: CASSLWGLAGENTGELFF. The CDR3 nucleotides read TGTGCCAGCAGCTTGTGGGGCCTAGCGGGGGAAAACACCGGGGAGCTGTTTTTT.

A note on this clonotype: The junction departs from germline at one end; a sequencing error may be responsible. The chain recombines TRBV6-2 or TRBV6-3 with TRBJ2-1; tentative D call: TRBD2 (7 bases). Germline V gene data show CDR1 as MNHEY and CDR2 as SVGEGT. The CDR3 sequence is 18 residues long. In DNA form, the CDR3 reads TGTGCCTGCAGTTACGTTGATACCGGGGGGCGCTCCTACAATGAGCAGTTCTTC. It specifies CACSYVDTGGRSYNEQFF.

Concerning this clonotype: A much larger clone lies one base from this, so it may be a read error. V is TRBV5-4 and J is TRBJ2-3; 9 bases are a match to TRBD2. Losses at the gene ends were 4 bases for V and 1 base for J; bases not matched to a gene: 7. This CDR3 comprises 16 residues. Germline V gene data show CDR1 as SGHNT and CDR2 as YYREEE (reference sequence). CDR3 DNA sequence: TGTGCCAGCAGCATCGGAGTAGCGGGAGGCACAGATACGCAGTATTTT. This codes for CASSIGVAGGTDTQYF. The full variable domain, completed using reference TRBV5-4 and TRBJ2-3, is ETGVTQSPTHLIKTRGQQVTLRCSSQSGHNTVSWYQQALGQGPQFIFQYYREEENGRGNFPPRFSGLQFPNYSSELNVNALELDDSALYLCASSIGVAGGTDTQYFGPGTRLTVL.

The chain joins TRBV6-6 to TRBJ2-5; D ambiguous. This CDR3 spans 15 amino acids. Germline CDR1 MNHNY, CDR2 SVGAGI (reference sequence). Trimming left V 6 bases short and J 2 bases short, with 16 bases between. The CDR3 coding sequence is TGTGCCAGCAGCCCCCTCCGTGTGATTCAAGAGACCCAGTACTTC. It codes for CASSPLRVIQETQYF.

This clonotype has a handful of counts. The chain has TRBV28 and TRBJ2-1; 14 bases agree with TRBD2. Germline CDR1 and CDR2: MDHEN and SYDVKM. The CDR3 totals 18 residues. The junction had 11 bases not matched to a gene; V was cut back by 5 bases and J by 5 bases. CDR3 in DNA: TGTGCCAGCAGTCCCGGGACTAGCGGGAGAGGCCCCCACAATGAGCAGTTCTTC. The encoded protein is CASSPGTSGRGPHNEQFF.

DNA for the CDR3: TGTGCCAGCCGCGCAATCTCGGGGGTCGGTGGCTACACCTTC. This encodes CASRAISGVGGYTF. V gene TRBV11-2 combines with J gene TRBJ1-2; TRBD1 is a possible D gene (5 bases). Germline loops: CDR1 SGHAT, CDR2 FQNNGV. CDR3 length equals 14 residues. The germline V and J ends were trimmed by 8 bases and 7 bases, with 20 bases remaining between them.

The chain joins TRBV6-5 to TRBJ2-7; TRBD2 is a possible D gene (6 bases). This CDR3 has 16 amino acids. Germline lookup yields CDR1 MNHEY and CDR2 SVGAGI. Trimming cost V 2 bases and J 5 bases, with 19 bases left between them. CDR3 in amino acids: CASSYRRTGRRDEQYF. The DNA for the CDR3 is TGTGCCAGCAGTTACCGGAGGACCGGGAGAAGGGACGAGCAGTACTTC.

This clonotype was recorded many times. The CDR3 reads CASSQQWTGREGYTF. In DNA form, the CDR3 reads TGCGCCAGCAGCCAGCAGTGGACAGGTCGGGAAGGCTACACCTTC. V is TRBV4-1 and J is TRBJ1-2; TRBD1 matches at 7 bases. The ends lost 3 bases at V and 8 bases at J; junction bases unmatched: 12. Germline V gene data show CDR1 as MGHRA and CDR2 as YSYEKL. There are 15 residues in the CDR3.

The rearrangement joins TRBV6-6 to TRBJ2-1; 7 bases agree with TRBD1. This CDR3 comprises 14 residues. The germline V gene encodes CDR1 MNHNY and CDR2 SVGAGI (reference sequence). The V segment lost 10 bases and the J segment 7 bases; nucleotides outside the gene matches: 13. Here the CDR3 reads CANSLRDRCNEQFF. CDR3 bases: TGTGCCAACTCCTTAAGGGACAGATGTAATGAGCAGTTCTTC.